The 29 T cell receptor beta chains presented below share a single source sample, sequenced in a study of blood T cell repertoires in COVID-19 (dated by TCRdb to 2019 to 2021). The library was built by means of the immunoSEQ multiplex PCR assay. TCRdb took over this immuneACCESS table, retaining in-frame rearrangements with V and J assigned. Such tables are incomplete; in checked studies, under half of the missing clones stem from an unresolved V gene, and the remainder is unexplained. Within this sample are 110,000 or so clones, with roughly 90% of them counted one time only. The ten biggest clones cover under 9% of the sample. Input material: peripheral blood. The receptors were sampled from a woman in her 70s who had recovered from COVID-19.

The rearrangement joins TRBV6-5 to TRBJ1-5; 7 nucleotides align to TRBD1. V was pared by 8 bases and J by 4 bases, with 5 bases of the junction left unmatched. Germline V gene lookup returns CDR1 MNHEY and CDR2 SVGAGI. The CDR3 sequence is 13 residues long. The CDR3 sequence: CASRQGLNQPQHF. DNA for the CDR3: TGTGCCAGCCGACAGGGCCTTAATCAGCCCCAGCATTTT.

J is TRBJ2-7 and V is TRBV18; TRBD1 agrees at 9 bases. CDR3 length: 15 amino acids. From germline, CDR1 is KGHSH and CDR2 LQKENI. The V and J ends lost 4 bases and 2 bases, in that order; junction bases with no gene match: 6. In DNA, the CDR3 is TGTGCCAGCTCACTCGGACAGGGGTCCACCTACGAGCAGTACTTC. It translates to CASSLGQGSTYEQYF.

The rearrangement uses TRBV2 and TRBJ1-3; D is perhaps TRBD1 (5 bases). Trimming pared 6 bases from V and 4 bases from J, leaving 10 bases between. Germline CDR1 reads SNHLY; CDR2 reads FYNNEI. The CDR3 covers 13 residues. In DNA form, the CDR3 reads TGTGCCAGCAGCCCCGGGGGGGGAAACACCATATATTTT. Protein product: CASSPGGGNTIYF.

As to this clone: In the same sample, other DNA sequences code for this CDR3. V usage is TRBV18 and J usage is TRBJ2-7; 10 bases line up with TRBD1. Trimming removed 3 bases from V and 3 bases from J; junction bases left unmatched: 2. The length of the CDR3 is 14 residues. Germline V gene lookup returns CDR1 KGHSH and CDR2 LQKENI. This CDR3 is CASSPGTGDYEQYF. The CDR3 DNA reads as TGTGCCAGCTCACCTGGGACAGGGGACTACGAGCAGTACTTC.

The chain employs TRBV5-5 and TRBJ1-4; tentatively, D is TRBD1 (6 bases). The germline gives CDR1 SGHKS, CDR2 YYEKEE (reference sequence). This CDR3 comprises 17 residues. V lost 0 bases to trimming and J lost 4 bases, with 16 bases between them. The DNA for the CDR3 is TGTGCCAGCAGCTTGGGGCAGGGGTTAAGGGGTAATGAAAAACTGTTTTTT. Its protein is CASSLGQGLRGNEKLFF.

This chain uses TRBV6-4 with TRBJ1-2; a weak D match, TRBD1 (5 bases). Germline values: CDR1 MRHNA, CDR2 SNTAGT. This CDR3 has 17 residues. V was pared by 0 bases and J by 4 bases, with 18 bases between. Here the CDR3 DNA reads TGTGCCAGCAGTGACTCGGTTACGCGCAGGAGGGGCTATGGCTACACCTTC. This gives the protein CASSDSVTRRRGYGYTF.

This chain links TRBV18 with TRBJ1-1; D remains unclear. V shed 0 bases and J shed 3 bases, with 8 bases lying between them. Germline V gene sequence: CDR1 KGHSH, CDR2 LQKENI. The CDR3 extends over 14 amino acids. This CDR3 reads CASSPPFPDTEAFF. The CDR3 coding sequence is TGTGCCAGCTCACCACCCTTTCCAGACACTGAAGCTTTCTTT.

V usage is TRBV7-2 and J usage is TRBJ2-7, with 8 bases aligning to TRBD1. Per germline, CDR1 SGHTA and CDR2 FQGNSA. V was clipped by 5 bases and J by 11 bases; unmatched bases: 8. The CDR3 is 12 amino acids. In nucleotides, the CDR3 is TGTGCCAGCAGCGCGACAGGGGTCGGGAAGTACTTC. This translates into CASSATGVGKYF.

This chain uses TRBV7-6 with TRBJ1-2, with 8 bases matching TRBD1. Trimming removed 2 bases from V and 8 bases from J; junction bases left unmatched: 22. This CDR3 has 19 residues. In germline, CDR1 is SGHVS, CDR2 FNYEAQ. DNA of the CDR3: TGTGCCAGCAGCTTAAATCCCGCCGCCCCTGGACAGGGAACGGGGGGCTACACCTTC. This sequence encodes CASSLNPAAPGQGTGGYTF.

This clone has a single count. The CDR3 coding sequence is TGCGCCAGCAGCCAAGAGGAGCGGGGTTTCACAGATACGCAGTATTTT. This translates into CASSQEERGFTDTQYF. The V gene is TRBV4-3, the J gene TRBJ2-3; TRBD2 agrees at 7 bases. In germline, CDR1 is LGHNA, CDR2 YSLEER. The CDR3 extends over 16 amino acids. J gave up 2 bases and V 0 bases, and 5 bases lay outside the gene matches.

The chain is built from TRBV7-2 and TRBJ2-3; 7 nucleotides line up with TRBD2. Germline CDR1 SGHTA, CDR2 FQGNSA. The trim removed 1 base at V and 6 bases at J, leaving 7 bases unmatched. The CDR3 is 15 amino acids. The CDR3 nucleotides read TGTGCCAGCAGCTTAGAGAGGACTAGGTCCGATACGCAGTATTTT. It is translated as CASSLERTRSDTQYF.

This chain's CDR3 is CASSLSGQEAINSPLHF. DNA of the CDR3: TGTGCCAGCTCACTTTCCGGACAGGAAGCAATTAATTCACCCCTCCACTTT. The chain recombines TRBV18 with TRBJ1-6, with 7 bases identical to TRBD1. The V gene end was trimmed by 4 bases and the J gene end by 6 bases; junction bases not matched to a gene: 12. This CDR3 contains 17 residues. In germline, CDR1 is KGHSH, CDR2 LQKENI.

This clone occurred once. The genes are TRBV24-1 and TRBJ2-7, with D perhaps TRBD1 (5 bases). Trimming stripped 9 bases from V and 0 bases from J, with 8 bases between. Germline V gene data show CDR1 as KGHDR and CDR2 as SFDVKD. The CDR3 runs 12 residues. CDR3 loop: CATQGSSYEQYF. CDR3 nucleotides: TGTGCCACCCAGGGTAGCTCCTACGAGCAGTACTTC.

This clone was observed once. The CDR3 DNA reads TGTGCCAGCAGTCCCCGGAGCCATAATTCACCCCTCCACTTT. Protein product: CASSPRSHNSPLHF. This chain links TRBV28 with TRBJ1-6; unclear D gene. CDR1 is MDHEN, CDR2 SYDVKM, per germline. V lost 5 bases and J 5 bases, leaving 10 bases between the germline ends. The CDR3 covers 14 residues.

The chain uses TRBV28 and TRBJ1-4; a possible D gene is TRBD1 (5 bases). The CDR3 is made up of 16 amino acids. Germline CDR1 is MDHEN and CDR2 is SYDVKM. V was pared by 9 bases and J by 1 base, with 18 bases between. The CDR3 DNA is TGTGCCAGTCGGGGAGGGGCGGAAGTAACTAATGAAAAACTGTTTTTT. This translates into CASRGGAEVTNEKLFF.

The CDR3 DNA sequence: TGTGCCACCAGTGATGCCACAGGGGCAGATACGCAGTATTTT. Translating it yields CATSDATGADTQYF. The V call is TRBV24-1, the J call TRBJ2-3; 7 bases match TRBD1. Germline loops: CDR1 KGHDR, CDR2 SFDVKD. The CDR3 covers 14 residues. Unmatched junction bases numbered 3, after V lost 3 bases and J lost 4 bases.

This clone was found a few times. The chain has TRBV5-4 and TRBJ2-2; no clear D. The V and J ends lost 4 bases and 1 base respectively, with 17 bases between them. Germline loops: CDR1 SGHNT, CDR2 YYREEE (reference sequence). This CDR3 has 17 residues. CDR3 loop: CASSRAPATRNTGELFF. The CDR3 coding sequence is TGTGCCAGCAGCCGTGCCCCCGCGACAAGGAACACCGGGGAGCTGTTTTTT.

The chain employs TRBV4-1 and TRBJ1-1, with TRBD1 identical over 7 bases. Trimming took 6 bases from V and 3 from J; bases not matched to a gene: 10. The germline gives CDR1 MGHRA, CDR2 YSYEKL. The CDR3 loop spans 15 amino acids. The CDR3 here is CASSNRGGVYTEAFF. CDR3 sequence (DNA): TGCGCCAGCAGTAACAGGGGTGGCGTGTACACTGAAGCTTTCTTT.

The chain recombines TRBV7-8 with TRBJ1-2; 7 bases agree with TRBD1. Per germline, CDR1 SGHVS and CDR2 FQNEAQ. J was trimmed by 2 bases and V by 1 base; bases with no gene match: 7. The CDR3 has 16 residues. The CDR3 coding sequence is TGTGCCAGCAGCTTAGGAGGGGGCAGGGGGAACTATGGCTACACCTTC. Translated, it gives CASSLGGGRGNYGYTF.

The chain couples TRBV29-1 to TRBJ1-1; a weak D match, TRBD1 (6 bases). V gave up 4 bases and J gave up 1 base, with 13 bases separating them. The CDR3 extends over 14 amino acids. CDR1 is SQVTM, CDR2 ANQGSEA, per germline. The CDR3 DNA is TGCAGCGTTGGGCGGGGGCAAACGAACACTGAAGCTTTCTTT. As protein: CSVGRGQTNTEAFF.

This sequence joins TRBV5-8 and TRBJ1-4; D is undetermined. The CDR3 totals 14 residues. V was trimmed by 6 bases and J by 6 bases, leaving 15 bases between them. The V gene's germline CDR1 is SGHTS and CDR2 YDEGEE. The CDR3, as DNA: TGTGCCAGCACCGCCCGGCGGTCTTATGAAAAACTGTTTTTT. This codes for CASTARRSYEKLFF. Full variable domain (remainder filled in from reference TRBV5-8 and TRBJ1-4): EAGVTQSPTHLIKTRGQQATLRCSPISGHTSVYWYQQALGLGLQFLLWYDEGEERNRGNFPPRFSGRQFPNYSSELNVNALELEDSALYLCASTARRSYEKLFFGSGTQLSVL.

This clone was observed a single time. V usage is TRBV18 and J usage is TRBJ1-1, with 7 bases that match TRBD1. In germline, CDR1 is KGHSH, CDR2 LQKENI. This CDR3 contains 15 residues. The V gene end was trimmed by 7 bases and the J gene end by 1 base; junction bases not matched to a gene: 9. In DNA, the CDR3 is TGTGCCAGCTTGGACCGGGACAGAAGGAACACTGAAGCTTTCTTT. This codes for CASLDRDRRNTEAFF.

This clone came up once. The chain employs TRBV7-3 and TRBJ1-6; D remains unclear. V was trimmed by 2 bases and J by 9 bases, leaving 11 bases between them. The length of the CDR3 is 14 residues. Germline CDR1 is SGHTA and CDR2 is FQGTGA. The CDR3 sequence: CASSLLSSGSPLHF. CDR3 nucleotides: TGTGCCAGCAGCTTACTCAGTTCTGGTTCACCCCTCCACTTT. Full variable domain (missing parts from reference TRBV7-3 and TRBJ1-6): GAGVSQTPSNKVTEKGKYVELRCDPISGHTALYWYRQSLGQGPEFLIYFQGTGAADDSGLPNDRFFAVRPEGSVSTLKIQRTERGDSAVYLCASSLLSSGSPLHFGNGTRLTVT.

The CDR3 DNA reads as TGCGCCAGCAGCCAAGATCTGACAGGGTTCCATCAGCCCCAGCATTTT. Protein sequence: CASSQDLTGFHQPQHF. This chain uses TRBV4-3 with TRBJ1-5; TRBD1 matches at 7 bases. The CDR3 spans 16 residues. J gave up 5 bases and V 0 bases, and 7 bases lay outside the gene matches. The germline V gene has CDR1 LGHNA and CDR2 YSLEER.

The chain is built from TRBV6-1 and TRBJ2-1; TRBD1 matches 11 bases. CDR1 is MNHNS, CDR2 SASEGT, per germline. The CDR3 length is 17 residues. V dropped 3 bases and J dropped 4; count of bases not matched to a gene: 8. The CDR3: CASSEGLGTGGYNEQFF. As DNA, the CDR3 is TGTGCCAGCAGTGAGGGATTAGGGACAGGGGGGTACAATGAGCAGTTCTTC.

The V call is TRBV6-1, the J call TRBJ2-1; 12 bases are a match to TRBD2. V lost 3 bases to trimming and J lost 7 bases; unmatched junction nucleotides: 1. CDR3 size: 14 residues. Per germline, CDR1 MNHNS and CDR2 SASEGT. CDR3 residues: CASSEGTSGNEQFF. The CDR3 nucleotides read TGTGCCAGCAGTGAGGGGACTAGCGGGAATGAGCAGTTCTTC.

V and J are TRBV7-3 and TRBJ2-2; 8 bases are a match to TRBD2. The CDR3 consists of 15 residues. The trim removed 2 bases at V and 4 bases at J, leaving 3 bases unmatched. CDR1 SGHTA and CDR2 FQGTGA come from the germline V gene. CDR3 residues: CASSLAGGLTGELFF. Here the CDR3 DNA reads TGTGCCAGCAGCTTAGCGGGGGGCCTCACCGGGGAGCTGTTTTTT.

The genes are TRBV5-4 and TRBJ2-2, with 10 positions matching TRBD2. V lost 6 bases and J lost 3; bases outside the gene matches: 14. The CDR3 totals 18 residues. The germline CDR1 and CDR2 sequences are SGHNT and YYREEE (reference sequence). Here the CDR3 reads CASNWGSGGAEYTGELFF. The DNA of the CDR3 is TGTGCCAGCAACTGGGGGAGCGGGGGGGCGGAGTACACCGGGGAGCTGTTTTTT. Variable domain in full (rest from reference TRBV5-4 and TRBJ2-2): ETGVTQSPTHLIKTRGQQVTLRCSSQSGHNTVSWYQQALGQGPQFIFQYYREEENGRGNFPPRFSGLQFPNYSSELNVNALELDDSALYLCASNWGSGGAEYTGELFFGEGSRLTVL.

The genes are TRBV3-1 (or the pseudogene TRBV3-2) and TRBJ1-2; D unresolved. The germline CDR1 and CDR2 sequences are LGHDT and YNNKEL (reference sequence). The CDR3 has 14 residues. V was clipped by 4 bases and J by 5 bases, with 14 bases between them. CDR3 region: CASSPKGGIYGYTF. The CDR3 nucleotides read TGTGCCAGCAGCCCTAAGGGAGGGATTTATGGCTACACCTTC.